What follows is one TCR beta chain and its context. These data originate in a study of CD8 T cells in Susac syndrome. After extraction with the RNeasy kit, 0.5 to 1 ug of the RNA was reverse transcribed using random hexamers. MiXCR, applied by TCRdb to the immunoSEQ multiplex PCR reads, yields one record per CDR3 protein. The sample shows about 250,000 distinct CDR3 sequences, just under 95% of them seen only once. Negative isolation was applied to CD8+ and CD4+ T cells, and FACS enrichment was applied to TEMRA cells. Germline V gene data show CDR1 as KGHDR and CDR2 as SFDVKD. Trimming at V came to 8 bases and at J to 5 bases, leaving 7 bases not matched to a gene. CDR3 size: 14 residues.

This receptor was taken from a human donor with multiple sclerosis. V usage is TRBV24-1 and J usage is TRBJ2-1, with TRBD1 matching over 8 bases. The specimen sequenced was CD4+ T cells from PBMCs. This CDR3 is CATTRTGNNNEQFF. CDR3 DNA sequence: TGTGCCACCACCAGGACAGGGAATAACAATGAGCAGTTCTTC.